The clone carrying this T cell receptor beta chain was seen once. Its antigen is not identified. This CDR3 has 15 residues. Germline V lookup: CDR1 MNHEY, CDR2 SVGAGI. V was pared by 5 bases and J by 0 bases, with 13 bases between. This entry comes from a study of cytomegalovirus exposure and HLA in healthy donors. Study results and caveats: According to the study, around 150 TCR beta chains were cytomegalovirus-associated. Published work reported that the classifier diagnosed cytomegalovirus status with high specificity and sensitivity. Looking again later, the authors saw that most CMV-associated TCR beta chains seemed HLA-restricted.

It was with 60 Vbeta and 13 Jbeta primers that the PCR ran. Libraries were prepared by immunoSEQ multiplex PCR; TCRdb keeps only in-frame clonotypes and omits some of them. The sample has 150,000 or so clones; roughly 86% are singletons. The gene calls are TRBV6-5 and TRBJ1-1, with D hard to call. This receptor was identified in a man aged 18 to 30 in good health and CMV-seropositive. The specimen was PBMCs. CDR3 nucleotide sequence: TGTGCCAGCAGTGCGGGATTTGGTCTGAACACTGAAGCTTTCTTT. This codes for CASSAGFGLNTEAFF.